The T cell receptor (beta chain) under discussion was sequenced for a study of T cells after yellow fever vaccination. Turning to the study itself: For low cell numbers, libraries were made with SMART-Seq v4 Ultra Low Input.

TCRdb called the 5' RACE reads again in MiXCR, with one record for every CDR3 protein. The data hold about 350,000 distinct CDR3 sequences, with under 14% observed a single time. The V and J ends lost 9 bases and 1 base, in that order; junction bases with no gene match: 6. The germline gives CDR1 SNHLY, CDR2 FYNNEI. This CDR3 comprises 13 residues. This sequence joins TRBV2 and TRBJ2-7, with 7 bases lining up with TRBD2. The specimen comprised PBMCs, sampled on the day of the first yellow fever vaccination. The clonotype originates from a man between 18 and 29 years old who received the YFV17D yellow fever vaccine. The CDR3 coding sequence is TGTGCCAGTATCCCGGGAGGTTCCTACGAGCAGTACTTC. Protein: CASIPGGSYEQYF.